What follows are 26 T cell receptor beta chains derived from one specimen sequenced in a study of T cells after yellow fever vaccination. TCRdb analysed the 5' RACE reads with MiXCR anew, one entry per CDR3 protein. This repertoire shows approximately 610,000 distinct CDR3 sequences, roughly a sixth found once; its top ten account for roughly 17%. The specimen comprised PBMCs, sampled 5 to 6 days after the first yellow fever vaccination. The receptors come from a young man who received the YFV17D yellow fever vaccine.

This chain connects TRBV7-2 to TRBJ1-5; D remains ambiguous. The CDR3 runs 15 residues. CDR1 is SGHTA, CDR2 FQGNSA, per germline. V dropped 5 bases and J dropped 0 bases, with 11 bases sitting between them. The CDR3 is CASSRAPVSNQPQHF. As DNA, the CDR3 is TGTGCCAGCAGCCGTGCACCGGTTAGCAATCAGCCCCAGCATTTT. The full variable domain, completed using reference TRBV7-2 and TRBJ1-5, is GAGVSQSPSNKVTEKGKDVELRCDPISGHTALYWYRQSLGQGLEFLIYFQGNSAPDKSGLPSDRFSAERTGGSVSTLTIQRTQQEDSAVYLCASSRAPVSNQPQHFGDGTRLSIL.

The chain links TRBV12-3 or TRBV12-4 to TRBJ1-5, with 11 bases identical to TRBD1. CDR3 size: 15 residues. V shed 6 bases and J 5 bases; nucleotides not matched to a gene: 6. CDR3 protein: CASRPGTGGDQPQHF. The CDR3 DNA sequence: TGTGCCAGCAGGCCCGGGACAGGGGGTGATCAGCCCCAGCATTTT.

This clonotype occurred many times. The chain uses TRBV2 and TRBJ2-1, with D possibly TRBD1 on 5 matching bases. Germline loops: CDR1 SNHLY, CDR2 FYNNEI. The CDR3 is 12 amino acids. The V gene lost 8 bases and the J gene lost 4 bases, with 9 bases spanning the gap. The CDR3 here is CASFTGYNEQFF. CDR3 coding DNA: TGTGCCAGCTTTACAGGTTACAATGAGCAGTTCTTC. Full variable domain (remainder filled in from reference TRBV2 and TRBJ2-1): EPEVTQTPSHQVTQMGQEVILRCVPISNHLYFYWYRQILGQKVEFLVSFYNNEISEKSEIFDDQFSVERPDGSNFTLKIRSTKLEDSAMYFCASFTGYNEQFFGPGTRLTVL.

There are a few counts of this clonotype. The chain uses TRBV28 and TRBJ2-2, with a weak D call TRBD1 (6 bases). Germline V gene sequence: CDR1 MDHEN, CDR2 SYDVKM. With 3 bases removed from V and 0 bases from J, the gap between germline ends came to 11 bases. The CDR3 contains 16 residues. Here the CDR3 reads CASSLQGLTNTGELFF. The CDR3 DNA reads as TGTGCCAGCAGTTTGCAGGGGCTAACGAACACCGGGGAGCTGTTTTTT.

This clonotype was seen a handful of times. The chain recombines TRBV7-9 with TRBJ1-2; TRBD1 is a possible D gene (5 bases). The germline CDR1 and CDR2 sequences are SEHNR and FQNEAQ (reference sequence). CDR3 length equals 15 residues. The V gene lost 1 base and the J gene lost 6 bases, with 15 bases spanning the gap. The DNA of the CDR3 is TGTGCCAGCAGCTTAGACAGGCTCTTTTCCAATGGCTACACCTTC. Its protein is CASSLDRLFSNGYTF.

The sample holds a few counts of this clonotype. The CDR3: CASSATRGTGAEKLFF. Here the CDR3 DNA reads TGTGCCAGCTCAGCGACGCGGGGGACAGGGGCTGAAAAACTGTTTTTT. The chain combines TRBV18 with TRBJ1-4; 10 bases agree with TRBD1. CDR1 is KGHSH and CDR2 is LQKENI in the germline V gene. There are 16 residues in the CDR3. Trimming cost V 5 bases and J 7 bases; bases outside gene matches: 10.

This sequence joins TRBV6-1 and TRBJ1-6; perhaps TRBD1 as D (5 bases). V was pared by 1 base and J by 9 bases, with 13 bases between. Germline lookup yields CDR1 MNHNS and CDR2 SASEGT. The CDR3 extends over 15 amino acids. CDR3 protein: CASSEVGVRGSPLHF. The CDR3 DNA is TGTGCCAGCAGTGAAGTGGGGGTTCGGGGTTCACCCCTCCACTTT.

This clonotype has more than one count but fewer than ten. The V call is TRBV5-4, the J call TRBJ2-3, with 8 nucleotides matching TRBD1. V shed 3 bases, J shed 2 bases, and the junction held 8 bases outside the gene matches. This CDR3 comprises 16 residues. Germline values: CDR1 SGHNT, CDR2 YYREEE (reference sequence). CDR3 bases: TGTGCCAGCAGCTCCCAGGGGGCCTCCCCCACAGATACGCAGTATTTT. It translates to CASSSQGASPTDTQYF.

This chain joins TRBV12-5 and TRBJ2-5; D may correspond to TRBD1 or TRBD2 (6 bases each). This CDR3 contains 14 residues. V shed 3 bases and J shed 4 bases, with 12 bases lying between them. Germline CDR1 is LGHNT and CDR2 is FRNRAP. The CDR3 is CASGLGGRGETQYF. The CDR3 region has the DNA TGTGCTAGTGGTTTAGGGGGGCGAGGAGAGACCCAGTACTTC.

This clonotype was counted only a few times. For the CDR3, the DNA is TGTGCCACCAGTGATCCCCGGGCTAGCGGGGGCCTGGGGGAGACCCAGTACTTC. It translates to CATSDPRASGGLGETQYF. The chain couples TRBV24-1 to TRBJ2-5, with 10 bases matching TRBD2. Per the germline V gene, CDR1 is KGHDR and CDR2 is SFDVKD. The CDR3 covers 18 residues. V shed 3 bases and J 5 bases; nucleotides not matched to a gene: 14.

This clonotype was detected a few times. This rearrangement joins TRBV24-1 to TRBJ2-3; D may correspond to TRBD1 or TRBD2 (5 bases each). From germline, CDR1 is KGHDR and CDR2 SFDVKD. The germline V and J ends were trimmed by 2 bases and 6 bases, with 17 bases remaining between them. The CDR3 runs to 16 residues. Written as DNA, the CDR3 is TGTGCCACCAGTGATTCCTCCGGGACGCCCTCCGATACGCAGTATTTT. Translation gives CATSDSSGTPSDTQYF.

This sequence joins TRBV6-5 and TRBJ1-6, with no clear D. The germline V gene has CDR1 MNHEY and CDR2 SVGAGI. The CDR3 has 15 amino acids. The V end was cut by 0 bases, the J end by 0 bases, with 3 bases between. The CDR3 nucleotides read TGTGCCAGCAGTTACTCCGACTCCTATAATTCACCCCTCCACTTT. Translation: CASSYSDSYNSPLHF.

Remarks on this clonotype: This may come from a read error, since a much larger clone is one base off. This chain links TRBV5-1 with TRBJ1-2; D possibly corresponds to TRBD1 (5 bases). In germline, CDR1 is SGHRS, CDR2 YFSETQ. The ends were cut back, 0 bases at V and 0 bases at J, with 6 bases in the middle. The CDR3 length is 14 residues. The CDR3 region is CASSLDRTNYGYTF. Here the CDR3 DNA reads TGCGCCAGCAGCTTGGACAGGACTAACTATGGCTACACCTTC. Based on the CDR3 plus reference TRBV5-1 and TRBJ1-2, the full variable domain is KAGVTQTPRYLIKTRGQQVTLSCSPISGHRSVSWYQQTPGQGLQFLFEYFSETQRNKGNFPGRFSGRQFSNSRSEMNVSTLELGDSALYLCASSLDRTNYGYTFGSGTRLTVV.

The chain recombines TRBV4-3 with TRBJ2-3; 9 nucleotides align to TRBD1. Germline loops: CDR1 LGHNA, CDR2 YSLEER. V lost 1 base and J lost 2; bases outside the gene matches: 7. The CDR3 is 17 amino acids. The CDR3 here is CASSQGRGQGNTDTQYF. CDR3 in DNA: TGCGCCAGCAGCCAAGGGCGAGGACAGGGGAACACAGATACGCAGTATTTT.

The gene calls are TRBV6-5 and TRBJ1-3; 8 nucleotides agree with TRBD1. Trimming cost V 4 bases and J 4 bases; bases outside gene matches: 9. The CDR3 loop spans 16 amino acids. The V gene's germline CDR1 is MNHEY and CDR2 SVGAGI. DNA of the CDR3: TGTGCCAGCAGTTCCTGGACAGGGAAAGTAGGAAACACCATATATTTT. It specifies CASSSWTGKVGNTIYF.

The V gene is TRBV20-1, the J gene TRBJ1-2, with 10 nucleotides matching TRBD1. Germline CDR1 is DFQATT and CDR2 is SNEGSKA (reference sequence). V shed 6 bases and J 3 bases; nucleotides not matched to a gene: 10. This CDR3 has 15 amino acids. The CDR3 DNA follows: TGCAGTGCAAGGGGACCGGGACAGGGGTACTATGGCTACACCTTC. Encoded protein: CSARGPGQGYYGYTF.

This clonotype was seen a few times. The chain carries TRBV7-9 and TRBJ2-3; a possible D gene is TRBD2 (6 bases). The CDR3 runs to 15 residues. The germline gives CDR1 SEHNR, CDR2 FQNEAQ (reference sequence). Trimming took 8 bases from V and 0 from J, leaving 15 bases between them. The CDR3 region has the DNA TGTGCCAGCTATCGGGGGACCGGGAGCACAGATACGCAGTATTTT. Translated, it gives CASYRGTGSTDTQYF.

This clonotype has just a few counts. J is TRBJ2-1 and V is TRBV12-3 or TRBV12-4, with unresolved D. V lost 6 bases to trimming and J lost 8 bases, with 8 bases between them. This CDR3 contains 11 residues. Written as DNA, the CDR3 is TGTGCCAGCAGCCCTTTCCATGAGCAGTTCTTC. It encodes CASSPFHEQFF.

This clonotype was picked up a small number of times. The chain employs TRBV5-6 and TRBJ2-3; D is perhaps TRBD1 (5 bases). Trimming took 2 bases from V and 7 from J, leaving 17 bases between them. This CDR3 is 15 amino acids long. Germline CDR1 is SGHDT and CDR2 is YYEEEE. CDR3 nucleotides: TGTGCCAGCAGCTTTCCACCTAAAGACAGATATACGCAGTATTTT. Translating gives CASSFPPKDRYTQYF.

The genes are TRBV6-2 or TRBV6-3 and TRBJ2-5; D may match TRBD1 or TRBD2 (5 bases each). Trimming removed 5 bases from V and 5 bases from J, with 21 bases in between. The length of the CDR3 is 16 residues. Germline lookup yields CDR1 MNHEY and CDR2 SVGEGT. The CDR3 bases are TGTGCCAGCAGTCTCGGGGCGCGATCCGGTGGCGAGACCCAGTACTTC. Translated, it gives CASSLGARSGGETQYF.

V gene TRBV9 combines with J gene TRBJ1-6; possibly TRBD1 for D (5 bases). Germline lookup yields CDR1 SGDLS and CDR2 YYNGEE. Trimming removed 3 bases from V and 14 bases from J, with 15 bases in between. The CDR3 sequence is 13 residues long. CDR3 nucleotide sequence: TGTGCCAGCAGCGCTCACGGGGGTAGGACCCTCCACTTT. Translated, it gives CASSAHGGRTLHF. The full variable domain, its missing parts supplied by reference TRBV9 and TRBJ1-6, is DSGVTQTPKHLITATGQRVTLRCSPRSGDLSVYWYQQSLDQGLQFLIQYYNGEERAKGNILERFSAQQFPDLHSELNLSSLELGDSALYFCASSAHGGRTLHFGNGTRLTVT.

The V call is TRBV6-1, the J call TRBJ2-7, with D perhaps matching TRBD1 (5 bases). V dropped 8 bases and J dropped 3 bases, with 17 bases sitting between them. Germline CDR1 and CDR2: MNHNS and SASEGT. The CDR3 totals 14 residues. The CDR3 sequence: CASSLQGYGYEQYF. For the CDR3, the DNA is TGTGCCAGCTCCCTTCAGGGATATGGCTACGAGCAGTACTTC.

This chain connects TRBV7-9 to TRBJ2-7; maybe TRBD2 (5 bases). CDR1 is SEHNR, CDR2 FQNEAQ, per germline (reference sequence). There are 13 residues in the CDR3. Between the trimmed V and J ends, which lost 2 bases and 6 bases, there was a span of 11 bases. The CDR3: CASSLWVRGEQYF. CDR3 coding DNA: TGTGCCAGCAGCTTATGGGTCCGGGGCGAGCAGTACTTC.

The gene calls are TRBV20-1 and TRBJ2-7; no definite D call. The germline V gene encodes CDR1 DFQATT and CDR2 SNEGSKA (reference sequence). The CDR3 runs to 13 residues. Deletions cut 2 bases from V and 4 bases from J, with 12 bases between. CDR3 sequence reads: CSARYGAHYEQYV. The DNA for the CDR3 is TGCAGTGCTAGATATGGAGCGCATTACGAGCAGTACGTC.

This clonotype was detected only a few times. A clone one base away is much larger, so this may be a read error. The chain couples TRBV5-6 to TRBJ1-1, with D perhaps matching TRBD1 (5 bases). The germline CDR1 and CDR2 sequences are SGHDT and YYEEEE. Between the trimmed V and J ends, which lost 2 bases and 3 bases, there was a span of 8 bases. This CDR3 spans 13 amino acids. Here the CDR3 reads CASSLQEDTEAFF. CDR3 nucleotides: TGTGCCAGCAGCTTACAGGAGGACACTGAAGCTTTCTTT.

The gene calls are TRBV7-9 and TRBJ2-6; TRBD1 is a possible D gene (5 bases). Germline lookup yields CDR1 SEHNR and CDR2 FQNEAQ (reference sequence). This CDR3 is 16 amino acids long. V shed 5 bases and J shed 0 bases, with 11 bases lying between them. CDR3: CASSPLQVSGANVLTF. The CDR3 nucleotides read TGTGCCAGCAGCCCCTTACAGGTCTCTGGGGCCAACGTCCTGACTTTC.